This T cell receptor beta chain appears in the sequencing data of a study of cytomegalovirus exposure and HLA in healthy donors. Study results and limitations: Some TCR beta chains (about 180 of them) were listed as cytomegalovirus-associated. According to a later analysis, TCR clusters from the first cohort tended to co-occur in the roughly 110 validation repertoires.

The donors were part of the roughly 120-subject validation cohort, which stood apart from the approximately 670-subject first cohort. The method was immunoSEQ multiplex PCR; TCRdb's version includes in-frame clones alone and lacks a portion of them. The sample yields roughly 300,000 clones, more than 75% seen once. This clone is a singleton in its sample. The target antigen is unknown. Germline V gives CDR1 MGHRA, CDR2 YSYEKL. V lost 8 bases to trimming and J lost 3 bases; unmatched junction nucleotides: 7. The CDR3 extends over 15 amino acids. This TCR was sampled from a woman aged 18 to 35 in good health and CMV-seronegative. The material sequenced was PBMCs. The chain uses TRBV4-1 and TRBJ2-1; 10 bases line up with TRBD2. The CDR3 here is CASGLTSGFYNEQFF. CDR3 nucleotides: TGCGCCAGCGGGCTGACTAGCGGGTTCTACAATGAGCAGTTCTTC.